The 17 T cell receptor beta chains listed next were all sequenced from one sample in a study of T-cell memory formation after mild COVID-19. TCRdb redid the calling of the 5' RACE reads with MiXCR, one entry per CDR3 protein. The sample includes 450,000 to 700,000 distinct CDR3 sequences, more than 15% seen only once; the top ten take about 12%. Sequenced: PBMCs or a T cell subset sorted from them (not recorded which). The receptors originated from an adult woman who had mild COVID-19 (a few samples of this study predate the infection). Cell type and time point are not known.

The J gene is TRBJ2-1, the V gene TRBV5-1; 14 bases agree with TRBD2. From germline, CDR1 is SGHRS and CDR2 YFSETQ. V was clipped by 5 bases and J by 10 bases; unmatched bases: 11. This CDR3 comprises 16 residues. The CDR3 sequence is CASRPLEGLAGVEQFF. The CDR3 nucleotides read TGCGCCAGCAGACCCCTGGAGGGACTAGCGGGAGTGGAGCAGTTCTTC.

V gene TRBV7-9 combines with J gene TRBJ2-1; 7 bases line up with TRBD2. The CDR3 contains 15 residues. Germline V gene data show CDR1 as SEHNR and CDR2 as FQNEAQ (reference sequence). The trim removed 7 bases at V and 6 bases at J, leaving 12 bases unmatched. The DNA of the CDR3 is TGTGCCAGCACCTCAGGGAGGGAGGCGGGCAATGAGCAGTTCTTC. Translated, it gives CASTSGREAGNEQFF.

This chain links TRBV12-3 or TRBV12-4 with TRBJ2-3; a possible D gene is TRBD2 (5 bases). V dropped 8 bases and J dropped 2 bases, with 11 bases sitting between them. The CDR3 runs 13 residues. CDR3 coding DNA: TGTGCCAGCTCTACGGGGAACACAGATACGCAGTATTTT. This gives the protein CASSTGNTDTQYF.

The genes are TRBV7-2 and TRBJ2-7, with TRBD1 as a possible D gene (6 bases). The CDR3 sequence is 12 residues long. Trimming pared 5 bases from V and 7 bases from J, leaving 12 bases between. Per the germline V gene, CDR1 is SGHTA and CDR2 is FQGNSA. CDR3 in amino acids: CASSNRVREQYF. The CDR3 coding sequence is TGTGCCAGCAGCAACAGGGTTCGGGAGCAGTACTTC.

This clonotype showed up just a few times. The chain combines TRBV29-1 with TRBJ2-5; 10 bases map to TRBD1. Germline V CDR1 and CDR2: SQVTM, ANQGSEA. With V trimmed by 5 bases and J by 1 base, 4 bases remained unmatched. This CDR3 has 14 residues. CDR3 loop: CSVPRDRGQETQYF. The CDR3 coding sequence is TGCAGCGTTCCCCGGGACAGGGGCCAAGAGACCCAGTACTTC.

The chain uses TRBV29-1 and TRBJ1-2; D gene ambiguous. The germline V and J ends were trimmed by 5 bases and 4 bases, with 17 bases remaining between them. The CDR3 contains 14 residues. The germline V gene encodes CDR1 SQVTM and CDR2 ANQGSEA. CDR3 in DNA: TGCAGCGTTTCCTTGAGTGCACCAGGCTATGGCTACACCTTC. Translation: CSVSLSAPGYGYTF. The whole variable domain, remainder taken from reference TRBV29-1 and TRBJ1-2, is SAVISQKPSRDICQRGTSLTIQCQVDSQVTMMFWYRQQPGQSLTLIATANQGSEATYESGFVIDKFPISRPNLTFSTLTVSNMSPEDSSIYLCSVSLSAPGYGYTFGSGTRLTVV.

This clonotype was detected a few times. The rearrangement joins TRBV5-6 to TRBJ2-4, with D tentatively TRBD1 (6 bases). This CDR3 is built from 18 residues. With 1 base removed from V and 2 bases from J, the gap between germline ends came to 19 bases. Germline-derived CDR1 and CDR2 are SGHDT and YYEEEE. CDR3 sequence (DNA): TGTGCCAGCAGCTTGTTCTTTTCCCAGGGGTTGACCAAAAACATTCAGTACTTC. Translating it yields CASSLFFSQGLTKNIQYF.

The rearrangement joins TRBV5-6 to TRBJ2-2, with TRBD2 matching 11 bases. Germline assignment: CDR1 SGHDT and CDR2 YYEEEE. CDR3 length: 16 amino acids. V was pared by 0 bases and J by 7 bases, with 5 bases of the junction left unmatched. CDR3 sequence reads: CASSLEASGRNGELFF. CDR3 DNA: TGTGCCAGCAGCTTGGAGGCTAGCGGGAGGAACGGGGAGCTGTTTTTT.

The genes are TRBV30 and TRBJ1-2, with unresolved D. The length of the CDR3 is 14 residues. V was cut by 0 bases and J by 1 base, with 9 bases left in between. Germline assignment: CDR1 GTSNPN and CDR2 SVGIG (reference sequence). CDR3 DNA: TGTGCCTGGAGTGTACCCAGGTTTAACTATGGCTACACCTTC. This sequence encodes CAWSVPRFNYGYTF.

Written as DNA, the CDR3 is TGTGCCACACGCTATACCCGGACAGGGAGGAAAGAAGGCTACACCTTC. Translation gives CATRYTRTGRKEGYTF. J is TRBJ1-2 and V is TRBV12-3 or TRBV12-4; TRBD1 aligns across 8 bases. This CDR3 has 16 amino acids. After removal of 10 bases from V and 8 bases from J, the junction contained 21 bases not matched to a gene.

V gene TRBV7-6 combines with J gene TRBJ1-1; 9 nucleotides align to TRBD1. After removal of 5 bases from V and 7 bases from J, the junction contained 11 bases not matched to a gene. The CDR3 covers 15 residues. Germline values: CDR1 SGHVS, CDR2 FNYEAQ. The CDR3 DNA reads TGTGCCAGCAGCATAGAAACAGGGGGCGCGGGTGAAGCTTTCTTT. Translating it yields CASSIETGGAGEAFF. Combining the CDR3 with reference TRBV7-6 and TRBJ1-1 gives the whole variable domain GAGVSQSPRYKVTKRGQDVALRCDPISGHVSLYWYRQALGQGPEFLTYFNYEAQQDKSGLPNDRFSAERPEGSISTLTIQRTEQRDSAMYRCASSIETGGAGEAFFGQGTRLTVV.

This clonotype was found a few times. This rearrangement joins TRBV27 to TRBJ1-1; D is possibly TRBD1 (5 bases). This CDR3 spans 14 amino acids. CDR1 and CDR2 (germline): MNHEY, SMNVEV (reference sequence). Trimming shortened V by 7 bases and J by 3 bases, and 15 bases separated the two germline ends. The CDR3: CASMFRGTDTEAFF. As DNA, the CDR3 is TGTGCCAGCATGTTCCGGGGGACGGACACTGAAGCTTTCTTT.

The chain couples TRBV7-9 to TRBJ2-7; TRBD1 is a possible D gene (5 bases). The CDR3 runs 16 residues. The V end was cut by 4 bases, the J end by 2 bases, with 18 bases between. From germline, CDR1 is SEHNR and CDR2 FQNEAQ (reference sequence). CDR3 residues: CASSSFGHTLTYEQYF. CDR3 DNA sequence: TGTGCCAGCAGCTCCTTCGGACACACCCTCACCTACGAGCAGTACTTC.

The chain joins TRBV19 to TRBJ2-7; TRBD2 matches 8 bases. The CDR3 has 14 residues. V lost 6 bases and J lost 5; bases outside the gene matches: 9. In germline, CDR1 is LNHDA, CDR2 SQIVND (reference sequence). In DNA form, the CDR3 reads TGTGCCAGTAGGGAGTTCGCGGGGGGTGACGAGCAGTACTTC. As protein: CASREFAGGDEQYF.

Only a few counts were recorded for this clonotype. This chain connects TRBV20-1 to TRBJ2-3; 8 bases line up with TRBD2. With V trimmed by 5 bases and J by 5 bases, 12 bases remained unmatched. From germline, CDR1 is DFQATT and CDR2 SNEGSKA (reference sequence). This CDR3 region has 15 residues. The CDR3 region is CSALRAGGGQDTQYF. CDR3 nucleotides: TGCAGTGCTCTCCGGGCGGGAGGAGGTCAAGATACGCAGTATTTT.

The gene calls are TRBV5-4 and TRBJ1-6, with 8 bases identical to TRBD1. With V trimmed by 4 bases and J by 7 bases, 10 bases remained unmatched. The CDR3 is 16 residues long. Per germline, CDR1 SGHNT and CDR2 YYREEE (reference sequence). The CDR3 here is CASSPDRVMRNSPLHF. For the CDR3, the DNA is TGTGCCAGCAGCCCGGACAGGGTCATGCGGAATTCACCCCTCCACTTT.

This clonotype was seen a handful of times. The V and J genes are TRBV7-9 and TRBJ2-5; either TRBD1 or TRBD2 may supply D (5 bases each). Germline assignment: CDR1 SEHNR and CDR2 FQNEAQ (reference sequence). V was clipped by 3 bases and J by 1 base, with 15 bases between them. This CDR3 is built from 16 residues. In DNA form, the CDR3 reads TGTGCCAGCAGCTTCGCCGGGACCCTAATCCAAGAGACCCAGTACTTC. Its protein is CASSFAGTLIQETQYF.